The clone carrying this T cell receptor (beta chain) was seen a few times. The V gene's germline CDR1 is KGHSH and CDR2 LQKENI. The CDR3 sequence is 14 residues long. The V gene lost 2 bases and the J gene lost 5 bases, with 13 bases spanning the gap. Clones were read by immunoSEQ multiplex PCR, and TCRdb kept only the in-frame ones, dropping some. The sample has about 68,000 clones; around 80% are singletons. This specimen belongs to a study of radiotherapy plus CTLA-4 blockade in lung cancer. This receptor was obtained from a human donor with non-small cell lung cancer who had a complete response to radiotherapy plus ipilimumab. The sample was peripheral blood, taken from a patient treated with radiotherapy plus ipilimumab. The chain combines TRBV18 with TRBJ2-7, with D possibly being TRBD1 (6 bases). The DNA of the CDR3 is TGTGCCAGCTCACCAGGTTCAGGGGACCACGAGCAGTACGTC. It specifies CASSPGSGDHEQYV.